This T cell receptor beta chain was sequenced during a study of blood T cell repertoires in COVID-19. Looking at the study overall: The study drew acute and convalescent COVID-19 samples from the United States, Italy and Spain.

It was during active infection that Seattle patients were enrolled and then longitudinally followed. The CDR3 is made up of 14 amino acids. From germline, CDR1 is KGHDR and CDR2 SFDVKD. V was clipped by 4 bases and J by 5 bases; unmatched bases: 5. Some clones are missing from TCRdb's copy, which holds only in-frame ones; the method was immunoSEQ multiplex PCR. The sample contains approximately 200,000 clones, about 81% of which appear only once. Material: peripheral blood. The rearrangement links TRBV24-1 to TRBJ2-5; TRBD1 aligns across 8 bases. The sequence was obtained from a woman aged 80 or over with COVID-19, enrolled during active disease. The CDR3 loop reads CATSEKNRGETQYF. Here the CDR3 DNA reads TGTGCCACCAGTGAAAAAAACAGGGGGGAGACCCAGTACTTC.